A single sample is the source of the 10 T cell receptor beta chains below, sequenced in a study of T cells expressing NK-cell markers. TCRdb processed the 5' RACE reads again and assigns one entry to each CDR3 protein, with no DNA. This sample's clone table lists roughly 180,000 distinct CDR3 sequences. Sequenced sample: blood T cells: a sorted CD56 or NKG2C T cell subset, CD4+ or CD8+ T cells, or bulk PBMC T cells (not recorded which). All receptors derive from a woman aged 18 to 75 in good health.

This CDR3 reads CSAGQGSGNTIYF. The V call is TRBV29-1, the J call TRBJ1-3. This CDR3 has 13 residues. Germline CDR1 SQVTM, CDR2 ANQGSEA.

The chain employs TRBV7-8 and TRBJ2-1. In germline, CDR1 is SGHVS, CDR2 FQNEAQ. The length of the CDR3 is 15 residues. CDR3 protein: CASSLELLPLNEQFF.

This rearrangement joins TRBV20-1 to TRBJ1-1; TCRdb names TRBD1, which stays unverified in the absence of DNA. Germline CDR1 is DFQATT and CDR2 is SNEGSKA (reference sequence). The CDR3 spans 13 residues. Here the CDR3 reads CSAMQGGNTEAFF.

The rearrangement uses TRBV7-8 and TRBJ1-4; TCRdb's assignment of TRBD1 cannot be checked, as there is no DNA. This CDR3 has 15 residues. The V gene's germline CDR1 is SGHVS and CDR2 FQNEAQ. The CDR3 spells CASSSTGTGAEKLFF.

The chain joins TRBV7-8 to TRBJ1-1; TCRdb's D gene call, TRBD1, goes unchecked for lack of DNA. Germline V gene data show CDR1 as SGHVS and CDR2 as FQNEAQ. The CDR3 spans 15 residues. The CDR3 reads CASSRQTPTNTEAFF.

This chain uses TRBV28 with TRBJ2-7; TCRdb picks TRBD1, but there is no DNA to check that call. Germline V gives CDR1 MDHEN, CDR2 SYDVKM. The CDR3 spans 14 residues. The CDR3 protein is CASSLLDRDYEQYF. The complete variable domain, with remaining parts taken from reference TRBV28 and TRBJ2-7, reads DVKVTQSSRYLVKRTGEKVFLECVQDMDHENMFWYRQDPGLGLRLIYFSYDVKMKEKGDIPEGYSVSREKKERFSLILESASTNQTSMYLCASSLLDRDYEQYFGPGTRLTVT.

The rearrangement uses TRBV7-2 and TRBJ2-1; TCRdb designates TRBD1, a call that cannot be tested without DNA. Germline lookup yields CDR1 SGHTA and CDR2 FQGNSA. This CDR3 contains 15 residues. CDR3 protein: CASSSSGGAGNEQFF.

V is TRBV20-1 and J is TRBJ2-5; as DNA is missing, the TRBD1 call by TCRdb cannot be tested. The CDR3 runs 15 residues. Germline V gives CDR1 DFQATT, CDR2 SNEGSKA (reference sequence). CDR3 protein: CSARDSSRGTETQYF.

The CDR3 region is CASTQGSSGYNEQFF. This chain connects TRBV6-1 to TRBJ2-1; TCRdb designates TRBD2, a call that cannot be tested without DNA. The CDR3 loop spans 15 amino acids. Per germline, CDR1 MNHNS and CDR2 SASEGT.

The rearrangement uses TRBV28 and TRBJ1-1; the TCRdb call, TRBD1, lacks DNA for checking. The CDR3 runs to 16 residues. Germline CDR1 MDHEN, CDR2 SYDVKM. CDR3 protein: CASTRTGSLVNTEAFF.